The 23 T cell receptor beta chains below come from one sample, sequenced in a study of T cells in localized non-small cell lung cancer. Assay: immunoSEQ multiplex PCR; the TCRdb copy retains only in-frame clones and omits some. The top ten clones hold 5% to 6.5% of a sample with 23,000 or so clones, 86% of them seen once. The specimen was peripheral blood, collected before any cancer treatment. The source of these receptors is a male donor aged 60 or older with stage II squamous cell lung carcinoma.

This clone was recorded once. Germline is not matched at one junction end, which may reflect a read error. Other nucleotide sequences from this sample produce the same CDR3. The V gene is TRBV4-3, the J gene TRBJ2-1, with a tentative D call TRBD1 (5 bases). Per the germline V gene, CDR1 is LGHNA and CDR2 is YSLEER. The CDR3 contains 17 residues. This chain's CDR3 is CASSQTAGGHSYNEQFF. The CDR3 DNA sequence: TGCGCCAGCAGCCAAACGGCAGGTGGACACTCCTACAATGAACAGTTCTTC.

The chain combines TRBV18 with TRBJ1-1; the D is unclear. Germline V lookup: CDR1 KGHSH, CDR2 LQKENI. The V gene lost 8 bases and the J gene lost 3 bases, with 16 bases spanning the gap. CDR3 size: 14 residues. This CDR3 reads CASLADQRHTEAFF. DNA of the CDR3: TGTGCCAGCCTCGCCGACCAAAGGCACACTGAAGCTTTCTTT. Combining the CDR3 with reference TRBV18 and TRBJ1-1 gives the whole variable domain NAGVMQNPRHLVRRRGQEARLRCSPMKGHSHVYWYRQLPEEGLKFMVYLQKENIIDESGMPKERFSAEFPKEGPSILRIQQVVRGDSAAYFCASLADQRHTEAFFGQGTRLTVV.

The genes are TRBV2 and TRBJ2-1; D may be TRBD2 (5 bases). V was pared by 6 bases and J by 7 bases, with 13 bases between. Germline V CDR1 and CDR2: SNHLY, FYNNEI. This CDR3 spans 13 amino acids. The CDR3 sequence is CASRGSGRNEQFF. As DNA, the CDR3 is TGTGCCAGCAGGGGCTCGGGGAGAAATGAGCAGTTCTTC.

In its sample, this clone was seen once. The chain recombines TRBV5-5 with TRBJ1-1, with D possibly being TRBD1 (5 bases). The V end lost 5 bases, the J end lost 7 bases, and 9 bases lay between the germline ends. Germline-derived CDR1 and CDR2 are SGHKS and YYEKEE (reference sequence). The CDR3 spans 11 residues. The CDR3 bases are TGTGCCAGCAGTCGACAGTTTGAAGCTTTCTTT. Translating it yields CASSRQFEAFF.

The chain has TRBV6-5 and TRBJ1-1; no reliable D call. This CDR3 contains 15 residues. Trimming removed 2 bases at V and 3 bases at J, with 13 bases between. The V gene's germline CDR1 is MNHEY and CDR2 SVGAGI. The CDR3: CASSYGGPPHTEAFF. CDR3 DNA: TGTGCCAGCAGTTACGGTGGTCCTCCTCACACTGAAGCTTTCTTT.

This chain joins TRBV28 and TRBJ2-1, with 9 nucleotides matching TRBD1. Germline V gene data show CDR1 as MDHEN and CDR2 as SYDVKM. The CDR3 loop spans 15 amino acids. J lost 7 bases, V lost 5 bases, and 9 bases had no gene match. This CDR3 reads CASSTSGTGMNEQFF. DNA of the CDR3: TGTGCCAGCAGTACTTCCGGGACAGGGATGAATGAGCAGTTCTTC.

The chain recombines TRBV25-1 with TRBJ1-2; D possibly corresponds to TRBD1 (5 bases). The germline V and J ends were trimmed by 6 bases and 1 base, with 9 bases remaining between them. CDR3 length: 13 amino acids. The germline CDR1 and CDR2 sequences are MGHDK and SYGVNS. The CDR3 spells CASRTDNNYGYTF. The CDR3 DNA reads TGTGCCAGCAGGACAGATAATAACTATGGCTACACCTTC.

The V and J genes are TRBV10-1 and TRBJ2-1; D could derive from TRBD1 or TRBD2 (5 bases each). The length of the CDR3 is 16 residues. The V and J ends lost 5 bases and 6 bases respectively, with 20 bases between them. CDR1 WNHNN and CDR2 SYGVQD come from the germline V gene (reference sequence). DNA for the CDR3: TGCGCCAGCAGTATCGGCGGGCCAGGGCTGAGCAATGAGCAGTTCTTC. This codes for CASSIGGPGLSNEQFF.

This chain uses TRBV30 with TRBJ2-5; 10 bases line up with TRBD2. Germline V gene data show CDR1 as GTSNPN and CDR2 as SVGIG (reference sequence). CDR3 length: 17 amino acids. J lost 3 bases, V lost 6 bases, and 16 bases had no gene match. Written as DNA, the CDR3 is TGTGCCTGCGGGGGTGGCTTAGCGGGAGGCTTTAAAGAGACCCAGTACTTC. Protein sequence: CACGGGLAGGFKETQYF.

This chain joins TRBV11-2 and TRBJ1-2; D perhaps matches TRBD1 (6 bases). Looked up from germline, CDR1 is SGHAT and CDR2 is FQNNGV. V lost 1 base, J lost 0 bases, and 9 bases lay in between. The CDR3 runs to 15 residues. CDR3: CASSLGTASNYGYTF. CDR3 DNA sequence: TGTGCCAGCAGCTTAGGGACAGCGTCTAACTATGGCTACACCTTC. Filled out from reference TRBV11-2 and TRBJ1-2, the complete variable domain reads EAGVAQSPRYKIIEKRQSVAFWCNPISGHATLYWYQQILGQGPKLLIQFQNNGVVDDSQLPKDRFSAERLKGVDSTLKIQPAKLEDSAVYLCASSLGTASNYGYTFGSGTRLTVV.

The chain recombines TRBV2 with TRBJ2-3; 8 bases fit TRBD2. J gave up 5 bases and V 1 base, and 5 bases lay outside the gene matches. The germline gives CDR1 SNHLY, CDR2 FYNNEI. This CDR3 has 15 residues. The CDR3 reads CASSEGGRTGDTQYF. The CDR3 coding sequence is TGTGCCAGCAGTGAAGGCGGGAGGACCGGAGATACGCAGTATTTT.

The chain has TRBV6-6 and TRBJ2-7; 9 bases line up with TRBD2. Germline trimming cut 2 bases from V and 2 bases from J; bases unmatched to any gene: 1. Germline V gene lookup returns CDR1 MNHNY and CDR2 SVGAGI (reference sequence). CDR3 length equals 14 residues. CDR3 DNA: TGTGCCAGCAGTTACGGCGGGAGGGCCTACGAGCAGTACTTC. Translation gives CASSYGGRAYEQYF.

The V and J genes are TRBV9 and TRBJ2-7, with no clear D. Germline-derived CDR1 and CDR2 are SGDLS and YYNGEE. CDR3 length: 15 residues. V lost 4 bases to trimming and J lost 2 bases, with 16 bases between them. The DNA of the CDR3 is TGTGCCAGCAGCCTCGAACCCGTAGAGGCCTACGAGCAGTACTTC. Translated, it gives CASSLEPVEAYEQYF.

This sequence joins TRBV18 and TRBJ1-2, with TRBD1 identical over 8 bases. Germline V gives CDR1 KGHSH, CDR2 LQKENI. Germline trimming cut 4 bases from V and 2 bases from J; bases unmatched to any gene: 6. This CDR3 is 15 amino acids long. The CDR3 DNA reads TGTGCCAGCTCACTCGGACAGGGACCAAACTATGGCTACACCTTC. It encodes CASSLGQGPNYGYTF.

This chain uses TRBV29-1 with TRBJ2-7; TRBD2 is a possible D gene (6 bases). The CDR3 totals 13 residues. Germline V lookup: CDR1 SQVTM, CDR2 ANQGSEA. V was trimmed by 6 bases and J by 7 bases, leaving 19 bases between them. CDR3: CSVLGSGGVEQYF. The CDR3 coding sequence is TGCAGCGTCCTAGGGTCCGGGGGTGTTGAGCAGTACTTC.

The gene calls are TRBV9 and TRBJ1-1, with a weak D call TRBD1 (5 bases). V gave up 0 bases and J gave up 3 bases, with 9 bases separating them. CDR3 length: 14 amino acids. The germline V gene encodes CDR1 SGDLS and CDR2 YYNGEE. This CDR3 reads CASSVEAGDTEAFF. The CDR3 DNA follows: TGTGCCAGCAGCGTAGAGGCGGGGGACACTGAAGCTTTCTTT. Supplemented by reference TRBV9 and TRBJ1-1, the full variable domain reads DSGVTQTPKHLITATGQRVTLRCSPRSGDLSVYWYQQSLDQGLQFLIQYYNGEERAKGNILERFSAQQFPDLHSELNLSSLELGDSALYFCASSVEAGDTEAFFGQGTRLTVV.

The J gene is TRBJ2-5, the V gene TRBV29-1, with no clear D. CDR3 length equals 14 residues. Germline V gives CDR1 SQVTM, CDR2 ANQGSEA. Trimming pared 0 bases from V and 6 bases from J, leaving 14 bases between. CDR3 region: CSVEDLTARKTQYF. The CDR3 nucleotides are TGCAGCGTTGAAGATCTCACGGCCAGGAAGACCCAGTACTTC.

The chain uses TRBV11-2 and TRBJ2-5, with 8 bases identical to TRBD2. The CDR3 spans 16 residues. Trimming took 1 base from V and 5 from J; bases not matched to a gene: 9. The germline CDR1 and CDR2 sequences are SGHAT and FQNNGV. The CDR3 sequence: CASSLVQRGTRETQYF. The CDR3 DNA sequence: TGTGCCAGCAGCTTAGTGCAGCGGGGGACTCGGGAGACCCAGTACTTC.

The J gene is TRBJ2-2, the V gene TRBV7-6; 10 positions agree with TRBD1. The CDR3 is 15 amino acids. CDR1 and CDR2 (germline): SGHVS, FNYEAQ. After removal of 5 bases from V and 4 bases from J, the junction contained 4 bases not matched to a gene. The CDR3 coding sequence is TGTGCCAGCAGCATCCGGGACAGGGGCACCGGGGAGCTGTTTTTT. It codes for CASSIRDRGTGELFF.

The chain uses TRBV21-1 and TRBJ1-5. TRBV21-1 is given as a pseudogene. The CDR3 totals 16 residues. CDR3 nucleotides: TGTGCCAGCAGCAATATAGGGCACCCTTGCAATCAGCCCCAGCATTTT. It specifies CASSNIGHPCNQPQHF.

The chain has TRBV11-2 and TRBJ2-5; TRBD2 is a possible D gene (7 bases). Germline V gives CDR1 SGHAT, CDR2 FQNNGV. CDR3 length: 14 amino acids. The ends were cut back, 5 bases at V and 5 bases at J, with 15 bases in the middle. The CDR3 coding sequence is TGTGCCAGCAGCCCCCGTCGGGGGGCGGAGACCCAGTACTTC. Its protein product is CASSPRRGAETQYF.

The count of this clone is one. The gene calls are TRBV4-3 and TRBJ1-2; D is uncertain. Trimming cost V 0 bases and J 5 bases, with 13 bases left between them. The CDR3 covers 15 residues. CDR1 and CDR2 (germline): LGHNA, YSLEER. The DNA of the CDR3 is TGCGCCAGCAGCCAAGATCAGAGGGTCCGATATGGCTACACCTTC. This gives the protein CASSQDQRVRYGYTF.

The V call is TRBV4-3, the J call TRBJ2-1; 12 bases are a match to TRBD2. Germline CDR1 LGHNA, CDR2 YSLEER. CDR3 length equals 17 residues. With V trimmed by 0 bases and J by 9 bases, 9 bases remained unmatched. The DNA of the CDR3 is TGCGCCAGCAGCCAAGATGGGGGACTAGCGGGCCTTGGTGAGCAGTTCTTC. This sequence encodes CASSQDGGLAGLGEQFF.